This is a list of T cell receptor beta chains from one sample in a study of Ad26.COV2.S vaccination and SARS-CoV-2 variants. The data were produced by immunoSEQ multiplex PCR, yet TCRdb's version contains in-frame clones alone and is incomplete. The data hold about 480,000 clones, with approximately 90% observed a single time. The specimen comprised peripheral blood, sampled in a trial of Ad26.COV2.S vaccine versus placebo. All receptors derive from a person aged 18 to 65 who received the Ad26.COV2.S COVID-19 vaccine or a placebo. Each CDR3 is given with its conserved first and last residue. The D gene is left open where the match is weak. Rows may omit the clone size; those that give it use once, few, many or a size class.

clone size,V gene,D gene,J gene,CDR3 protein,CDR3 DNA
.,TRBV7-3,TRBD2,TRBJ2-3,CASSLTRRASGSFLVADTQYF,TGTGCCAGCAGCTTAACCCGAAGGGCTAGCGGGTCCTTTCTGGTAGCAGATACGCAGTATTTT
.,TRBV28,.,TRBJ1-2,CASRLPGGGSYGYTF,TGTGCCAGCAGACTACCGGGGGGGGGTAGCTATGGCTACACCTTC
.,TRBV5-1,TRBD1,TRBJ2-5,CASSMRTGGQETQYF,TGCGCCAGCAGCATGAGGACAGGGGGTCAAGAGACCCAGTACTTC
.,TRBV15,TRBD2,TRBJ2-1,CATSRDMWVAGGPLGTYNEQFF,TGTGCCACCAGCAGAGATATGTGGGTAGCGGGAGGTCCTCTAGGCACCTACAATGAGCAGTTCTTC
.,TRBV19,.,TRBJ2-2,CASRRDSDTGELFF,TGTGCCAGTAGAAGGGACTCCGACACCGGGGAGCTGTTTTTT
.,TRBV28,.,TRBJ1-5,CASSPSGVGNQPQHF,TGTGCCAGCAGTCCCTCAGGGGTTGGGAATCAGCCCCAGCATTTT
.,TRBV29-1,.,TRBJ1-2,CSADRGGNYGYTF,TGCAGCGCCGACCGTGGGGGTAACTATGGCTACACCTTC
once,TRBV28,.,TRBJ2-3,CASSFDSTDTQYF,TGTGCCAGCAGTTTCGACAGCACAGATACGCAGTATTTT
.,TRBV5-1,.,TRBJ2-3,CASSWRSSGVSTDTQYF,TGCGCCAGCAGCTGGCGTAGTAGCGGTGTTAGCACAGATACGCAGTATTTT
.,TRBV30,TRBD1,TRBJ2-7,CAWSVYGTGSYEQYF,TGTGCCTGGAGTGTTTACGGGACAGGCTCCTACGAGCAGTACTTC
.,TRBV21-1,.,TRBJ1-1,CASSKGLGGRTLGDTEAFF,TGTGCCAGCAGCAAAGGTTTAGGAGGACGGACCCTCGGAGACACTGAAGCTTTCTTT
.,TRBV6-5,TRBD1,TRBJ2-7,CASSYSGTGRYF,TGTGCCAGCAGTTACTCTGGGACAGGGAGGTACTTC
.,TRBV7-9,.,TRBJ2-1,CASSQWGPPSNEQFF,TGTGCCAGCAGCCAGTGGGGACCCCCTTCCAATGAGCAGTTCTTC
.,TRBV27,.,TRBJ1-6,CASKDPGRPNSPLHF,TGTGCCAGCAAAGATCCCGGACGTCCCAATTCACCCCTCCACTTT
.,TRBV30,TRBD2,TRBJ2-1,CACRGLAAFNEQFF,TGTGCCTGCCGGGGACTAGCGGCCTTCAATGAGCAGTTCTTC
.,TRBV15,TRBD1,TRBJ1-5,CATSREGGAGQPQHF,TGTGCCACCAGCAGAGAAGGGGGCGCAGGTCAGCCCCAGCATTTT
few,TRBV14,.,TRBJ2-3,CASSQSGTQKTYF,TGTGCCAGCAGCCAATCCGGGACCCAAAAGACGTATTTT
.,TRBV4-1,TRBD2,TRBJ2-7,CASSISGSSITEQYF,TGCGCCAGCAGTATTAGCGGGAGCTCAATCACCGAGCAGTACTTC
.,TRBV4-2,.,TRBJ1-2,CASSQGNIQAYGYTF,TGTGCCAGCAGCCAAGGAAATATACAGGCCTATGGCTACACCTTC
.,TRBV9,TRBD1,TRBJ1-5,CASSLGWTGDQPQHF,TGTGCCAGCAGCCTAGGGTGGACAGGGGATCAGCCCCAGCATTTT
.,TRBV19,.,TRBJ2-5,CASRGGGGIGETQYF,TGTGCCAGTAGAGGGGGAGGCGGGATCGGGGAGACCCAGTACTTC
.,TRBV5-1,TRBD2,TRBJ2-1,CASKILAGYNEQFF,TGCGCCAGCAAAATACTAGCGGGCTACAATGAGCAGTTCTTC
.,TRBV19,.,TRBJ2-2,CASSIDGANTGELFF,TGTGCCAGTAGTATCGACGGCGCGAACACCGGGGAGCTGTTTTTT
.,TRBV28,.,TRBJ2-3,CASRRGKSTDTQYF,TGTGCCAGCCGACGCGGGAAAAGCACAGATACGCAGTATTTT
few,TRBV4-2,.,TRBJ2-3,CASSQDPTADTQYF,TGTGCCAGCAGCCAAGATCCGACGGCAGATACGCAGTATTTT
.,TRBV12-3/TRBV12-4,TRBD1,TRBJ1-2,CASRAGTGYGYTF,TGTGCCAGCAGAGCCGGGACAGGCTATGGCTACACCTTC
few,TRBV11-2,.,TRBJ1-2,CASSWGPNYGYTF,TGTGCCAGCAGTTGGGGCCCTAACTATGGCTACACCTTC
.,TRBV3-1/TRBV3-2,.,TRBJ2-1,CASSQESQGVRGNEQFF,TGTGCCAGCAGCCAAGAAAGCCAAGGGGTGAGGGGGAATGAGCAGTTCTTC
.,TRBV18,.,TRBJ1-1,CASSPGREAFF,TGTGCCAGCTCACCGGGTAGGGAAGCTTTCTTT
.,TRBV19,.,TRBJ2-1,CASSIVGLRYNEQFF,TGTGCCAGTAGTATTGTGGGGTTGAGATACAATGAGCAGTTCTTC
.,TRBV18,.,TRBJ1-3,CASSPKVGSGNTIYF,TGTGCCAGCTCACCGAAAGTCGGCTCTGGAAACACCATATATTTT
.,TRBV29-1,TRBD1,TRBJ2-2,CSVRQGRNTGELFF,TGCAGCGTCCGACAGGGGAGGAACACCGGGGAGCTGTTTTTT
.,TRBV3-1/TRBV3-2,TRBD1,TRBJ2-7,CASSHRGRSYEQYF,TGTGCCAGCAGCCACAGGGGGCGATCCTACGAGCAGTACTTC
.,TRBV4-2,.,TRBJ2-2,CASSQDPGGKNTGELFF,TGTGCCAGCAGCCAAGACCCTGGCGGTAAGAACACCGGGGAGCTGTTTTTT
few,TRBV19,.,TRBJ2-1,CASSPTLIGAFEQFF,TGTGCCAGTAGTCCTACCCTAATCGGGGCATTCGAGCAGTTCTTC
.,TRBV9,.,TRBJ1-5,CASSVEGSFGQPQHF,TGTGCCAGCAGCGTCGAAGGGAGCTTTGGTCAGCCCCAGCATTTT
.,TRBV9,.,TRBJ1-1,CASSVDSGLTEAFF,TGTGCCAGCAGCGTAGATTCGGGATTGACTGAAGCTTTCTTT
.,TRBV2,.,TRBJ1-5,CASSAAHGVGGDQPQHF,TGTGCCAGCAGCGCAGCCCACGGTGTAGGGGGGGATCAGCCCCAGCATTTT
.,TRBV29-1,.,TRBJ2-1,CSVEDYSSGSYNEQFF,TGCAGCGTTGAAGATTATTCGTCCGGCTCCTACAATGAGCAGTTCTTC
.,TRBV6-5,.,TRBJ1-2,CASRGRGSGYGYTF,TGTGCCAGCCGGGGACGTGGCAGCGGATATGGCTACACCTTC
.,TRBV7-2,.,TRBJ2-7,CASSSPVARALQYF,TGTGCCAGCAGCTCCCCGGTCGCTAGGGCATTACAGTACTTC
.,TRBV10-3,.,TRBJ2-2,CAIRHVGDFGELFF,TGTGCCATCAGGCATGTAGGGGATTTCGGGGAGCTGTTTTTT
.,TRBV30,TRBD2,TRBJ2-7,CAWGLAVTYEQYF,TGTGCCTGGGGACTAGCGGTAACCTACGAGCAGTACTTC
.,TRBV11-2,.,TRBJ1-1,CASSLSLNTEAFF,TGTGCCAGCAGCTTATCTTTGAACACTGAAGCTTTCTTT
once,TRBV5-1,TRBD1,TRBJ2-7,CASSPSDRGRRTSYEQYF,TGCGCCAGCAGCCCCTCGGACAGGGGGCGCCGGACCTCCTACGAGCAGTACTTC
.,TRBV7-2,.,TRBJ2-7,CASSLQGRDSFAYEQYF,TGTGCCAGCAGCTTACAGGGACGAGACAGTTTCGCCTACGAGCAGTACTTC
.,TRBV12-3/TRBV12-4,.,TRBJ2-1,CASRPRTYNEQFF,TGTGCCAGCAGACCGAGAACATACAATGAGCAGTTCTTC
.,TRBV4-3,.,TRBJ1-4,CASSRTIIPRTGTTNEKLFF,TGCGCCAGCAGCCGCACGATCATACCCCGAACAGGTACCACTAATGAAAAACTGTTTTTT
once,TRBV28,TRBD2,TRBJ2-1,CASSSLAGVSNEQFF,TGTGCCAGCAGTTCCCTAGCGGGAGTATCCAATGAGCAGTTCTTC